Shown below are 17 T cell receptor beta chains from a single sample sequenced in a study of T cells after yellow fever vaccination. One entry per CDR3 protein, called by TCRdb with MiXCR from the 5' RACE reads. Of 300,000 to 350,000 distinct CDR3 sequences in the sample, under 5% were seen once. The sequences come from PBMCs, collected 5 days after the yellow fever booster vaccination. All receptors come from a man younger than 30 who received the YFV17D yellow fever vaccine.

The sample holds many counts of this clonotype. The chain uses TRBV5-1 and TRBJ2-7; D possibly corresponds to TRBD2 (5 bases). The CDR3 sequence is 14 residues long. Germline V gene sequence: CDR1 SGHRS, CDR2 YFSETQ. Trimming left V 4 bases short and J 7 bases short, with 18 bases between. For the CDR3, the DNA is TGCGCCAGCAGCCCGGTTATGCTTACGGGAGAGCAGTACTTC. This gives the protein CASSPVMLTGEQYF.

The chain is built from TRBV9 and TRBJ2-3; D is uncertain. V was pared by 4 bases and J by 2 bases, with 17 bases between. This CDR3 has 16 residues. CDR1 SGDLS and CDR2 YYNGEE come from the germline V gene. The CDR3 DNA sequence: TGTGCCAGCAGCCCACCTATGTCACAGCTCACAGATACGCAGTATTTT. Amino acid sequence: CASSPPMSQLTDTQYF.

This clonotype was detected many times. The V and J genes are TRBV20-1 and TRBJ2-5; 7 bases fit TRBD2. CDR1 is DFQATT and CDR2 is SNEGSKA in the germline V gene (reference sequence). V was clipped by 6 bases and J by 4 bases; unmatched bases: 2. CDR3 length: 11 residues. CDR3 amino acids: CSAPGGETQYF. The DNA for the CDR3 is TGCAGTGCCCCGGGGGGAGAGACCCAGTACTTC.

In its sample, this clonotype was seen a few times. The rearrangement joins TRBV30 to TRBJ2-1, with D tentatively TRBD2 (5 bases). Looked up from germline, CDR1 is GTSNPN and CDR2 is SVGIG (reference sequence). V lost 3 bases and J 1 base, leaving 16 bases between the germline ends. This CDR3 has 16 amino acids. CDR3 region: CAWRHTTSGSYNEQFF. In nucleotides, the CDR3 is TGTGCCTGGAGGCACACAACCTCGGGATCCTACAATGAGCAGTTCTTC.

This clonotype was picked up a small number of times. This chain uses TRBV5-1 with TRBJ1-1, with D perhaps matching TRBD1 (5 bases). CDR3 length: 16 residues. Trimming removed 4 bases at V and 3 bases at J, with 19 bases between. Germline V gene sequence: CDR1 SGHRS, CDR2 YFSETQ. CDR3 loop: CASSLGSGNPDTEAFF. The CDR3 DNA follows: TGCGCCAGCAGCCTCGGATCAGGGAATCCCGACACTGAAGCTTTCTTT.

This chain links TRBV6-5 with TRBJ2-3; D may be TRBD2 (5 bases). The germline gives CDR1 MNHEY, CDR2 SVGAGI. The CDR3 length is 15 residues. V was pared by 4 bases and J by 2 bases, with 13 bases between. CDR3 in DNA: TGTGCCAGCAGTTCAAGGGCCGGGGTCACAGATACGCAGTATTTT. It specifies CASSSRAGVTDTQYF.

Here the CDR3 reads CASSPSREQYF. The DNA for the CDR3 is TGTGCCAGCAGCCCCTCCCGCGAGCAGTACTTC. The chain employs TRBV6-6 and TRBJ2-7; D ambiguous. The CDR3 sequence is 11 residues long. The germline V gene encodes CDR1 MNHNY and CDR2 SVGAGI (reference sequence). Trimming cost V 6 bases and J 6 bases, with 9 bases left between them.

The rearrangement uses TRBV5-1 and TRBJ2-1, with 13 bases that match TRBD2. V gave up 4 bases and J gave up 12 bases; unmatched junction bases: 10. Germline V gene data show CDR1 as SGHRS and CDR2 as YFSETQ. This CDR3 spans 15 amino acids. The CDR3 nucleotides read TGCGCCAGCAGCCCTAGACTAGCGGGGGGAGAAGTGCAGTTCTTC. This codes for CASSPRLAGGEVQFF.

This clonotype was detected a few times. As DNA, the CDR3 is TGTGCCAGCACCCTGGGAAGCCAGCCCCAGCATTTT. It translates to CASTLGSQPQHF. The V and J genes are TRBV12-3 or TRBV12-4 and TRBJ1-5, with D unresolved. Trimming took off 7 bases at V and 7 bases at J, with 11 bases between the two ends. The CDR3 sequence is 12 residues long.

V and J are TRBV20-1 and TRBJ2-3; weak D call: TRBD2 (7 bases). Germline V gene sequence: CDR1 DFQATT, CDR2 SNEGSKA (reference sequence). V was cut by 3 bases and J by 0 bases, with 10 bases left in between. The CDR3 is made up of 14 amino acids. The CDR3 here is CSARRGGSTDTQYF. For the CDR3, the DNA is TGCAGTGCTAGGAGGGGGGGAAGCACAGATACGCAGTATTTT.

This clonotype has just a few counts. J is TRBJ2-3 and V is TRBV7-2, with D possibly being TRBD1 or TRBD2 (5 bases each). The CDR3 runs 15 residues. Germline loops: CDR1 SGHTA, CDR2 FQGNSA. With 3 bases removed from V and 2 bases from J, the gap between germline ends came to 12 bases. CDR3 protein: CASSLGRVTTDTQYF. As DNA, the CDR3 is TGTGCCAGCAGCTTGGGGCGGGTGACCACAGATACGCAGTATTTT. Based on the CDR3 plus reference TRBV7-2 and TRBJ2-3, the full variable domain is GAGVSQSPSNKVTEKGKDVELRCDPISGHTALYWYRQSLGQGLEFLIYFQGNSAPDKSGLPSDRFSAERTGGSVSTLTIQRTQQEDSAVYLCASSLGRVTTDTQYFGPGTRLTVL.

This clonotype was counted only a few times. V is TRBV6-1 and J is TRBJ2-7; D possibly uses TRBD1 or TRBD2 (5 bases each). V lost 7 bases, J lost 1 base, and 20 bases lay in between. This CDR3 is 16 amino acids long. CDR1 is MNHNS, CDR2 SASEGT, per germline. CDR3 in amino acids: CASIGVRLRGSYEQYV. The DNA for the CDR3 is TGTGCCAGCATCGGGGTTCGGCTAAGGGGATCCTACGAGCAGTACGTC.

This clonotype has a handful of counts. The rearrangement joins TRBV12-3 or TRBV12-4 to TRBJ2-5, with 9 nucleotides matching TRBD1. This CDR3 has 14 amino acids. V lost 6 bases and J lost 5; bases outside the gene matches: 7. DNA of the CDR3: TGTGCCAGCAGCCGGACAGGGGAGTACGAGACCCAGTACTTC. Its protein is CASSRTGEYETQYF.

This clonotype appeared many times. The gene calls are TRBV7-2 and TRBJ2-5; 7 bases are shared with TRBD2. CDR1 is SGHTA, CDR2 FQGNSA, per germline. This CDR3 region has 13 residues. V lost 3 bases to trimming and J lost 3 bases; unmatched junction nucleotides: 1. The DNA of the CDR3 is TGTGCCAGCAGCTTCGGGACTAAAGAGACCCAGTACTTC. This translates into CASSFGTKETQYF.

About this clonotype: This may stem from a read error, because a much larger clone lies one nucleotide away. The chain has TRBV20-1 and TRBJ2-2; D is undetermined. The V end lost 5 bases, the J end lost 7 bases, and 8 bases lay between the germline ends. Germline loops: CDR1 DFQATT, CDR2 SNEGSKA (reference sequence). CDR3 length: 11 residues. The chain's CDR3 is CSAFSIGELFF. DNA of the CDR3: TGCAGTGCTTTTAGTATCGGGGAGCTGTTTTTT.

This clonotype appeared many times. This chain connects TRBV10-3 to TRBJ2-3; D ambiguous. Germline lookup yields CDR1 ENHRY and CDR2 SYGVKD. This CDR3 contains 14 residues. With 7 bases removed from V and 3 bases from J, the gap between germline ends came to 14 bases. CDR3 region: CAIKVAVATDTQYF. The CDR3 region has the DNA TGTGCCATCAAAGTCGCAGTAGCTACAGATACGCAGTATTTT.

This sequence joins TRBV15 and TRBJ1-2, with D possibly being TRBD1 (6 bases). The V end was cut by 7 bases, the J end by 5 bases, with 17 bases between. The V gene's germline CDR1 is LNHNV and CDR2 YYDKDF (reference sequence). This CDR3 contains 14 residues. The CDR3 reads CATTPPDRSYGYTF. The CDR3 DNA follows: TGTGCCACCACCCCGCCCGACAGGAGTTATGGCTACACCTTC.